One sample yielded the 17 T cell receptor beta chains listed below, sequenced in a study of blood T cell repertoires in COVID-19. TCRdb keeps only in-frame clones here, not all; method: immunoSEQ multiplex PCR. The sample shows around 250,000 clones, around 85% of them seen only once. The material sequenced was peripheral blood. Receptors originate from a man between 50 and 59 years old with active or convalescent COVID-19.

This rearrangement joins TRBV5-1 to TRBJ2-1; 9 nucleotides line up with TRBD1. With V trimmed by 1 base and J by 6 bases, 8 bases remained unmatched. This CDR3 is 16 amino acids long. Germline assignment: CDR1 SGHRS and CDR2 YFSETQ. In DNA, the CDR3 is TGCGCCAGCAGCTTGAGGCCGGGACAGGGATCCAATGAGCAGTTCTTC. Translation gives CASSLRPGQGSNEQFF.

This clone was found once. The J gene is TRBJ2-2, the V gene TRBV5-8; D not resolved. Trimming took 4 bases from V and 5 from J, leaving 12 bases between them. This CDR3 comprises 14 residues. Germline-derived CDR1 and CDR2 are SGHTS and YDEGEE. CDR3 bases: TGTGCCAGCAGCCTGGACGCAGTGACCGGGGAGCTGTTTTTT. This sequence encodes CASSLDAVTGELFF.

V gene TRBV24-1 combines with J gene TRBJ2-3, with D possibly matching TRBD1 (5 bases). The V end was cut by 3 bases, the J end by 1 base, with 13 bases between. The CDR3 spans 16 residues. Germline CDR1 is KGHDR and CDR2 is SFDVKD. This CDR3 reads CATSDPTGRRTDTQYF. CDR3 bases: TGTGCCACCAGTGATCCCACAGGACGGCGCACAGATACGCAGTATTTT.

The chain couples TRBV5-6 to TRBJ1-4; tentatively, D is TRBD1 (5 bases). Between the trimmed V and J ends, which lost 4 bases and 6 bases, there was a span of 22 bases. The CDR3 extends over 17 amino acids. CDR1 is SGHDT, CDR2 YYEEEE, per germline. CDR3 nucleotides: TGTGCCAGCAGCCTCACAGGCCCGTATTTGGATGATGAAAAACTGTTTTTT. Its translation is CASSLTGPYLDDEKLFF.

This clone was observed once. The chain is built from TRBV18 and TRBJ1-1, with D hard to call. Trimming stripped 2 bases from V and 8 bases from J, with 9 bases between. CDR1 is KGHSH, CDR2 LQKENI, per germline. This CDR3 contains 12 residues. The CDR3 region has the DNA TGTGCCAGCTCACCAAGGACTCAAGAAGCTTTCTTT. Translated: CASSPRTQEAFF. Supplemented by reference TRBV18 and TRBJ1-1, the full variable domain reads NAGVMQNPRHLVRRRGQEARLRCSPMKGHSHVYWYRQLPEEGLKFMVYLQKENIIDESGMPKERFSAEFPKEGPSILRIQQVVRGDSAAYFCASSPRTQEAFFGQGTRLTVV.

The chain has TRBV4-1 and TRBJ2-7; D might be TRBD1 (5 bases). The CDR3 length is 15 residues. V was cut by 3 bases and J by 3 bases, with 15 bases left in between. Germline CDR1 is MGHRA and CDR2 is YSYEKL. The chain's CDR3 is CASSQSGQDLYEQYF. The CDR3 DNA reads TGCGCCAGCAGCCAGTCCGGACAAGATCTCTACGAGCAGTACTTC.

CDR3 amino acids: CAISLAGGADTQYF. The CDR3 DNA follows: TGTGCCATCAGTCTAGCGGGAGGGGCAGATACGCAGTATTTT. J is TRBJ2-3 and V is TRBV10-3, with 12 bases aligning to TRBD2. The length of the CDR3 is 14 residues. Germline lookup yields CDR1 ENHRY and CDR2 SYGVKD. J lost 4 bases, V lost 5 bases, and 1 base had no gene match.

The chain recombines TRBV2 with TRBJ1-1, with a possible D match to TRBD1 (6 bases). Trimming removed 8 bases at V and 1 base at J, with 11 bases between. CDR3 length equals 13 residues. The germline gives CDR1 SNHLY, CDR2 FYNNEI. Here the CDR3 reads CASGRGANTEAFF. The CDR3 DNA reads TGTGCCAGCGGTCGGGGGGCGAACACTGAAGCTTTCTTT.

The CDR3, as DNA: TGTGCCAGCAGCCAGGGGGCGGGAGGGGACCCATTTCGCGAGCAGTACTTC. Its protein product is CASSQGAGGDPFREQYF. The chain has TRBV21-1 and TRBJ2-7; the table names TRBD2, a call not compared with the DNA. TRBV21-1 is given as a pseudogene. This CDR3 is 17 amino acids long.

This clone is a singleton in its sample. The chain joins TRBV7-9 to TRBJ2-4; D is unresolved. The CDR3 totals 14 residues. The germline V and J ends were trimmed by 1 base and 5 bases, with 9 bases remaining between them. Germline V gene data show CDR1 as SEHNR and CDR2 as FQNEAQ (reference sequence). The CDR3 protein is CASSLGSIQNIQYF. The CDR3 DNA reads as TGTGCCAGCAGCTTAGGGAGCATTCAAAACATTCAGTACTTC.

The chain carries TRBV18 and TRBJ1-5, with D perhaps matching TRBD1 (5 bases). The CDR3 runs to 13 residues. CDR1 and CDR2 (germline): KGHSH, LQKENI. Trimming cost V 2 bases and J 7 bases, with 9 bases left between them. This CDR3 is CASSPDPGQPQHF. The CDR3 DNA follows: TGTGCCAGCTCACCAGACCCAGGGCAGCCCCAGCATTTT.

CDR3 loop: CASSPTGPPVNNGYTF. The CDR3 region has the DNA TGCGCCAGCAGCCCCACAGGGCCCCCCGTCAACAATGGCTACACCTTC. The chain combines TRBV5-1 with TRBJ1-2; D possibly corresponds to TRBD1 (6 bases). V dropped 4 bases and J dropped 6 bases, with 22 bases sitting between them. This CDR3 spans 16 amino acids. From germline, CDR1 is SGHRS and CDR2 YFSETQ.

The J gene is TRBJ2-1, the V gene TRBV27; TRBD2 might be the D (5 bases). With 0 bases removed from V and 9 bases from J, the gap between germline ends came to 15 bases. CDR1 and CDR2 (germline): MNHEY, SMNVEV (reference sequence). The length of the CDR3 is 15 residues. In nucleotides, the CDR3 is TGTGCCAGCAGTTTATCGAGGGCAGCCGGCGGTGAGCAGTTCTTC. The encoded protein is CASSLSRAAGGEQFF.

The DNA for the CDR3 is TGTGCCAGCAGCACTGACAATAATATAAACACCATATATTTT. Amino acid sequence: CASSTDNNINTIYF. V and J are TRBV28 and TRBJ1-3; no firm D call. Germline CDR1 and CDR2: MDHEN and SYDVKM. The CDR3 runs 14 residues. Trimming took off 6 bases at V and 6 bases at J, with 15 bases between the two ends.

CDR3 amino acids: CASSGSTGVGETQYF. As DNA, the CDR3 is TGTGCCAGCAGCGGGTCAACAGGGGTAGGAGAGACCCAGTACTTC. The gene calls are TRBV9 and TRBJ2-5; 7 bases agree with TRBD1. CDR1 is SGDLS and CDR2 is YYNGEE in the germline V gene. The CDR3 sequence is 15 residues long. V was pared by 3 bases and J by 4 bases, with 9 bases of the junction left unmatched.

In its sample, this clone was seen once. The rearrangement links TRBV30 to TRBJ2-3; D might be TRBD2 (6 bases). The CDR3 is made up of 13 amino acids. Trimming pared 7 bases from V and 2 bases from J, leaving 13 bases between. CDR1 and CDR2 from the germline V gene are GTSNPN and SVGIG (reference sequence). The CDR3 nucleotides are TGTGCCTCCGGGAGCCACTTCACAGATACGCAGTATTTT. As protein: CASGSHFTDTQYF.

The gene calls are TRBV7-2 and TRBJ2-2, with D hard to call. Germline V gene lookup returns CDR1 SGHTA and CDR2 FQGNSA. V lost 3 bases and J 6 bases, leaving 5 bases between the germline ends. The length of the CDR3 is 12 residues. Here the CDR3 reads CASSFPSGELFF. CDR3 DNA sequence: TGTGCCAGCAGCTTTCCATCCGGGGAGCTGTTTTTT.